Following are 15 T cell receptor beta chains from one sample sequenced in a study of early T cells in non-severe SARS-CoV-2 infection. TCRdb called the 5' RACE reads again in MiXCR, with one record for every CDR3 protein. The sample has 69,000 or so distinct CDR3 sequences, under 15% seen once. The specimen sequenced was whole blood. Receptor source: an adult who was a healthcare worker with PCR-confirmed SARS-CoV-2 infection or an uninfected control (not recorded which).

The gene calls are TRBV4-1 and TRBJ1-5; D is ambiguous. The CDR3 spans 14 residues. V was cut by 4 bases and J by 2 bases, with 9 bases left in between. Germline V lookup: CDR1 MGHRA, CDR2 YSYEKL. CDR3: CASSPSWGNQPQHF. For the CDR3, the DNA is TGCGCCAGCAGCCCTTCCTGGGGCAATCAGCCCCAGCATTTT.

The chain is built from TRBV24-1 and TRBJ2-2; possible D gene TRBD1, 5 bases. CDR1 is KGHDR, CDR2 SFDVKD, per germline. Trimming took 5 bases from V and 6 from J, leaving 6 bases between them. The CDR3 has 12 amino acids. CDR3 amino acids: CATSGGSGELFF. The CDR3 DNA is TGTGCCACCAGTGGGGGCTCCGGGGAGCTGTTTTTT.

This clonotype was detected many times. V is TRBV6-4 and J is TRBJ1-6; a weak D match, TRBD1 (5 bases). Germline CDR1 is MRHNA and CDR2 is SNTAGT. Trimming removed 8 bases from V and 1 base from J, with 12 bases in between. The CDR3 contains 15 residues. For the CDR3, the DNA is TGTGCCAGCCGGGACCGGGATTCCTATAATTCACCCCTCCACTTT. It translates to CASRDRDSYNSPLHF.

This clonotype showed up many times. This chain uses TRBV28 with TRBJ1-5; no firm D call. V was cut by 2 bases and J by 0 bases, with 8 bases left in between. Germline V lookup: CDR1 MDHEN, CDR2 SYDVKM. The CDR3 contains 15 residues. The CDR3: CASSLGGLSNQPQHF. In DNA, the CDR3 is TGTGCCAGCAGTTTAGGAGGGCTTAGCAATCAGCCCCAGCATTTT. Based on the CDR3 plus reference TRBV28 and TRBJ1-5, the full variable domain is DVKVTQSSRYLVKRTGEKVFLECVQDMDHENMFWYRQDPGLGLRLIYFSYDVKMKEKGDIPEGYSVSREKKERFSLILESASTNQTSMYLCASSLGGLSNQPQHFGDGTRLSIL.

This clonotype has just a few counts. V usage is TRBV7-2 and J usage is TRBJ2-7; TRBD2 matches at 8 bases. J lost 2 bases, V lost 1 base, and 4 bases had no gene match. This CDR3 is built from 15 residues. Per germline, CDR1 SGHTA and CDR2 FQGNSA. The CDR3 DNA is TGTGCCAGCAGCTTAGGCAGTAGCGGGGCCTACGAGCAGTACTTC. Protein sequence: CASSLGSSGAYEQYF.

This clonotype was recorded a few times. The CDR3 DNA reads TGTGCCTGGAGCGGGGGGCATACAGATACGCAGTATTTT. Its protein product is CAWSGGHTDTQYF. The chain carries TRBV30 and TRBJ2-3, with D possibly matching TRBD2 (7 bases). Germline values: CDR1 GTSNPN, CDR2 SVGIG (reference sequence). CDR3 size: 13 residues. The germline V and J ends were trimmed by 3 bases and 3 bases, with 10 bases remaining between them.

This clonotype was detected ten times or more. J is TRBJ2-1 and V is TRBV12-3 or TRBV12-4; possibly TRBD1 for D (6 bases). V lost 5 bases to trimming and J lost 7 bases, with 18 bases between them. The CDR3 covers 15 residues. The chain's CDR3 is CASSLLGAVGNEQFF. DNA for the CDR3: TGTGCCAGCAGTCTTCTGGGGGCCGTGGGGAATGAGCAGTTCTTC.

The chain combines TRBV7-9 with TRBJ2-7; the D is unclear. CDR3 size: 11 residues. Germline V gene lookup returns CDR1 SEHNR and CDR2 FQNEAQ (reference sequence). The V end lost 3 bases, the J end lost 2 bases, and 2 bases lay between the germline ends. Written as DNA, the CDR3 is TGTGCCAGCAGCTTTACCTACGAGCAGTACTTC. Its protein is CASSFTYEQYF.

This clonotype was picked up many times. The rearrangement uses TRBV3-1 and TRBJ2-1, with 12 bases aligning to TRBD2. The V segment lost 1 base and the J segment 6 bases; nucleotides outside the gene matches: 1. The CDR3 extends over 15 amino acids. Germline CDR1 and CDR2: LGHDT and YNNKEL (reference sequence). The CDR3 reads CASSQATSGGNEQFF. The CDR3 bases are TGTGCCAGCAGCCAAGCGACTAGCGGGGGCAATGAGCAGTTCTTC.

At least ten counts were recorded for this clonotype. This chain connects TRBV5-5 to TRBJ2-2, with D perhaps TRBD2 (5 bases). V lost 2 bases and J lost 1, with 15 bases in between. Germline V lookup: CDR1 SGHKS, CDR2 YYEKEE (reference sequence). This CDR3 spans 17 amino acids. CDR3 DNA sequence: TGTGCCAGCAGCTTTATGTGGGGAGCCTGGAACACCGGGGAGCTGTTTTTT. The encoded protein is CASSFMWGAWNTGELFF. The whole variable domain, remainder taken from reference TRBV5-5 and TRBJ2-2, is DAGVTQSPTHLIKTRGQQVTLRCSPISGHKSVSWYQQVLGQGPQFIFQYYEKEERGRGNFPDRFSARQFPNYSSELNVNALLLGDSALYLCASSFMWGAWNTGELFFGEGSRLTVL.

This clonotype was observed a single time. The genes are TRBV7-9 and TRBJ2-7; tentatively, D is TRBD1 (6 bases). CDR1 SEHNR and CDR2 FQNEAQ come from the germline V gene (reference sequence). The length of the CDR3 is 13 residues. The V end lost 4 bases, the J end lost 2 bases, and 9 bases lay between the germline ends. Here the CDR3 DNA reads TGTGCCAGCAGCTCCACAGGGCCCTACGAGCAGTACTTC. Protein product: CASSSTGPYEQYF.

The sample holds a few counts of this clonotype. The V gene is TRBV6-2 or TRBV6-3, the J gene TRBJ2-7; D unclear. Germline CDR1 MNHEY, CDR2 SVGEGT. The CDR3 covers 14 residues. Trimming took off 2 bases at V and 2 bases at J, with 10 bases between the two ends. CDR3 in amino acids: CASSYRGATYEQYF. CDR3 nucleotides: TGTGCCAGCAGTTACCGCGGAGCGACCTACGAGCAGTACTTC.

This clonotype has at least ten counts. V is TRBV14 and J is TRBJ1-2; TRBD1 is a possible D gene (5 bases). With 3 bases removed from V and 4 bases from J, the gap between germline ends came to 15 bases. This CDR3 comprises 15 residues. Germline V gene lookup returns CDR1 SGHDN and CDR2 FVKESK. The CDR3: CASSHRDRDVYGYTF. DNA for the CDR3: TGTGCCAGCAGCCACCGGGACCGCGACGTCTATGGCTACACCTTC.

The genes are TRBV7-9 and TRBJ2-3; D possibly corresponds to TRBD1 (5 bases). V lost 4 bases and J 13 bases, leaving 15 bases between the germline ends. Germline-derived CDR1 and CDR2 are SEHNR and FQNEAQ (reference sequence). CDR3 size: 12 residues. CDR3: CASSSARAFKYF. The DNA for the CDR3 is TGTGCCAGCAGCTCCGCCAGGGCCTTCAAGTATTTT.

This clonotype was observed at least ten times. This chain joins TRBV19 and TRBJ1-5; D is uncertain. This CDR3 region has 13 residues. The germline V gene has CDR1 LNHDA and CDR2 SQIVND (reference sequence). V was cut by 10 bases and J by 0 bases, with 10 bases left in between. The CDR3 is CATAEDSNQPQHF. The DNA for the CDR3 is TGTGCCACCGCTGAGGATAGCAATCAGCCCCAGCATTTT.